These 17 T cell receptor beta chains were sequenced from one sample in a study of blood T cell repertoires in COVID-19. Sequenced by immunoSEQ multiplex PCR; TCRdb stores in-frame clones only, minus some. The sample has about 330,000 clones, 80% to 90% seen once. The sequencing sample was made of PBMCs or T cells enriched from blood (not recorded which). These receptors all stem from a woman between 25 and 40 years old who had recovered from COVID-19.

V and J are TRBV6-1 and TRBJ1-2; a possible D gene is TRBD1 (6 bases). This CDR3 is 18 amino acids long. Germline CDR1 MNHNS, CDR2 SASEGT. V was cut by 0 bases and J by 2 bases, with 19 bases left in between. CDR3 in amino acids: CASSEASGTLVYNYGYTF. The CDR3 nucleotides read TGTGCCAGCAGTGAAGCTTCCGGGACACTAGTCTACAACTATGGCTACACCTTC.

The chain is built from TRBV19 and TRBJ2-1; D perhaps matches TRBD2 (6 bases). Germline lookup yields CDR1 LNHDA and CDR2 SQIVND (reference sequence). This CDR3 region has 15 residues. Trimming removed 1 base from V and 15 bases from J, with 22 bases in between. The CDR3 region is CASSIAGTVGLVLFF. The CDR3 DNA reads as TGTGCCAGTAGTATAGCCGGGACTGTGGGCCTGGTACTGTTCTTC.

The chain is built from TRBV7-9 and TRBJ1-1; D is perhaps TRBD1 (5 bases). CDR3 length: 16 residues. V lost 5 bases and J 0 bases, leaving 16 bases between the germline ends. CDR1 is SEHNR, CDR2 FQNEAQ, per germline (reference sequence). Here the CDR3 DNA reads TGTGCCAGCAGCCCACTTGGGGGGAACTTGAACACTGAAGCTTTCTTT. Its translation is CASSPLGGNLNTEAFF.

This chain connects TRBV6-1 to TRBJ1-2; 12 bases fit TRBD1. Trimming at V came to 4 bases and at J to 7 bases, leaving 10 bases not matched to a gene. In germline, CDR1 is MNHNS, CDR2 SASEGT. This CDR3 comprises 16 residues. The CDR3 here is CASSAYMGQGAPGYTF. The CDR3 bases are TGTGCCAGCAGTGCTTATATGGGACAGGGGGCTCCTGGCTACACCTTC.

The DNA of the CDR3 is TGTGCCAGCAGCTTGGGTTTGACAGGGGCCCGAGGCTACACCTTC. Translating gives CASSLGLTGARGYTF. The chain joins TRBV5-6 to TRBJ1-2, with 8 nucleotides matching TRBD1. The CDR3 sequence is 15 residues long. V dropped 0 bases and J dropped 8; count of bases not matched to a gene: 9. Germline lookup yields CDR1 SGHDT and CDR2 YYEEEE.

This chain uses TRBV27 with TRBJ1-1; unclear D gene. CDR1 MNHEY and CDR2 SMNVEV come from the germline V gene (reference sequence). The CDR3 has 14 amino acids. Trimming took 7 bases from V and 4 from J, leaving 16 bases between them. The CDR3 loop is CASTGGRGSTEAFF. The CDR3 coding sequence is TGTGCCAGCACCGGCGGGCGGGGAAGCACTGAAGCTTTCTTT.

The V and J genes are TRBV9 and TRBJ1-6, with D possibly TRBD1 on 6 matching bases. The V end lost 2 bases, the J end lost 7 bases, and 13 bases lay between the germline ends. The CDR3 contains 15 residues. Germline V CDR1 and CDR2: SGDLS, YYNGEE. CDR3 protein: CASSVRTAPNSPLHF. The DNA of the CDR3 is TGTGCCAGCAGCGTTCGGACAGCGCCAAATTCACCCCTCCACTTT.

The rearrangement links TRBV18 to TRBJ2-3, with D perhaps matching TRBD1 (6 bases). Germline values: CDR1 KGHSH, CDR2 LQKENI. CDR3 size: 18 residues. Trimming shortened V by 2 bases and J by 6 bases, and 24 bases separated the two germline ends. The chain's CDR3 is CASSPTPLEGVRGDTQYF. The CDR3, as DNA: TGTGCCAGCTCACCAACCCCGCTTGAGGGGGTTCGAGGGGATACGCAGTATTTT.

The V gene is TRBV5-1, the J gene TRBJ2-5; possibly TRBD2 for D (7 bases). Germline CDR1 is SGHRS and CDR2 is YFSETQ. Trimming cost V 4 bases and J 3 bases, with 19 bases left between them. This CDR3 has 16 residues. The chain's CDR3 is CASSALGLTGKETQYF. The CDR3 DNA reads TGCGCCAGCAGCGCTTTGGGACTAACAGGGAAAGAGACCCAGTACTTC. Variable domain in full (rest from reference TRBV5-1 and TRBJ2-5): KAGVTQTPRYLIKTRGQQVTLSCSPISGHRSVSWYQQTPGQGLQFLFEYFSETQRNKGNFPGRFSGRQFSNSRSEMNVSTLELGDSALYLCASSALGLTGKETQYFGPGTRLLVL.

The chain has TRBV7-9 and TRBJ1-2; D unresolved. Germline CDR1 SEHNR, CDR2 FQNEAQ (reference sequence). Deletions cut 3 bases from V and 2 bases from J, with 7 bases between. The CDR3 has 13 amino acids. The CDR3, as DNA: TGTGCCAGCAGCTTTACAGAGAACTATGGCTACACCTTC. It translates to CASSFTENYGYTF. Combining the CDR3 with reference TRBV7-9 and TRBJ1-2 gives the whole variable domain DTGVSQNPRHKITKRGQNVTFRCDPISEHNRLYWYRQTLGQGPEFLTYFQNEAQLEKSRLLSDRFSAERPKGSFSTLEIQRTEQGDSAMYLCASSFTENYGYTFGSGTRLTVV.

V is TRBV2 and J is TRBJ2-7; 10 bases map to TRBD1. J was trimmed by 2 bases and V by 8 bases; bases with no gene match: 6. Germline values: CDR1 SNHLY, CDR2 FYNNEI. This CDR3 is 14 amino acids long. In nucleotides, the CDR3 is TGTGCCAGCCATGGGACAGGGGACCCCTACGAGCAGTACTTC. It specifies CASHGTGDPYEQYF.

Only one count was recorded for this clone. The chain carries TRBV30 and TRBJ1-6, with D hard to call. This CDR3 has 10 amino acids. Trimming removed 2 bases at V and 13 bases at J, with 6 bases between. Germline V gene lookup returns CDR1 GTSNPN and CDR2 SVGIG (reference sequence). The CDR3 sequence: CAWSREPLHF. CDR3 sequence (DNA): TGTGCCTGGAGTCGGGAGCCCCTCCACTTT. Based on the CDR3 plus reference TRBV30 and TRBJ1-6, the full variable domain is SQTIHQWPATLVQPVGSPLSLECTVEGTSNPNLYWYRQAAGRGLQLLFYSVGIGQISSEVPQNLSASRPQDRQFILSSKKLLLSDSGFYLCAWSREPLHFGNGTRLTVT.

The rearrangement uses TRBV30 and TRBJ1-2; D remains unclear. There are 18 residues in the CDR3. CDR1 is GTSNPN, CDR2 SVGIG, per germline (reference sequence). Trimming took 2 bases from V and 0 from J, leaving 22 bases between them. The DNA for the CDR3 is TGTGCCTGGAGTCTCCCCCAGCAGGCCCCTTTAGCTAACTATGGCTACACCTTC. It is translated as CAWSLPQQAPLANYGYTF.

The chain has TRBV6-4 and TRBJ1-2; 9 nucleotides match TRBD1. This CDR3 contains 13 residues. Germline values: CDR1 MRHNA, CDR2 SNTAGT. Unmatched junction bases numbered 6, after V lost 5 bases and J lost 8 bases. As DNA, the CDR3 is TGTGCCAGCAGTCAGGACAGGGGTAGAGGCTACACCTTC. Amino acid sequence: CASSQDRGRGYTF.

The chain uses TRBV12-1 and TRBJ1-1. TRBV12-1 is given as a pseudogene. This CDR3 comprises 17 residues. CDR3 in DNA: TGTGCCAGCAGGGTACTCGAGGAGTGGAATATGAACACTGAAGCTTTCTTT. Amino acids: CASRVLEEWNMNTEAFF.

This sequence joins TRBV5-1 and TRBJ1-4; tentative D call: TRBD1 (5 bases). The CDR3 runs 15 residues. Trimming removed 4 bases from V and 8 bases from J, with 18 bases in between. Germline assignment: CDR1 SGHRS and CDR2 YFSETQ. DNA for the CDR3: TGCGCCAGCAGCCTCGGCTGGGGCTTTGGGGAAAAACTGTTTTTT. It yields the protein CASSLGWGFGEKLFF. Full variable domain (rest looked up from reference TRBV5-1 and TRBJ1-4): KAGVTQTPRYLIKTRGQQVTLSCSPISGHRSVSWYQQTPGQGLQFLFEYFSETQRNKGNFPGRFSGRQFSNSRSEMNVSTLELGDSALYLCASSLGWGFGEKLFFGSGTQLSVL.

The gene calls are TRBV2 and TRBJ1-5; D is uncertain. Germline V lookup: CDR1 SNHLY, CDR2 FYNNEI. Between the trimmed V and J ends, which lost 7 bases and 4 bases, there was a span of 11 bases. CDR3 size: 13 residues. The CDR3 DNA sequence: TGTGCCAGCAAGTCTCAAGCTAATCAGCCCCAGCATTTT. Translating it yields CASKSQANQPQHF.